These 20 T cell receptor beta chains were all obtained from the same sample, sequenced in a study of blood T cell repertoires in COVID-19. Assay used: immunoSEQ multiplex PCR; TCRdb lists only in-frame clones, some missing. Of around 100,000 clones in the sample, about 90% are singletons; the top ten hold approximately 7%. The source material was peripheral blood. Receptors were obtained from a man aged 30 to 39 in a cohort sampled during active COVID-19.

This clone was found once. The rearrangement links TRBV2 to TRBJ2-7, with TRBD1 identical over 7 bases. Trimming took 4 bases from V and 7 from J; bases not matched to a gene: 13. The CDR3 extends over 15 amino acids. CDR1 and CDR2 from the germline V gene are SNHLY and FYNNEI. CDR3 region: CASSAEPGGIGEQYF. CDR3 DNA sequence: TGTGCCAGCAGTGCTGAGCCAGGGGGTATTGGGGAGCAGTACTTC.

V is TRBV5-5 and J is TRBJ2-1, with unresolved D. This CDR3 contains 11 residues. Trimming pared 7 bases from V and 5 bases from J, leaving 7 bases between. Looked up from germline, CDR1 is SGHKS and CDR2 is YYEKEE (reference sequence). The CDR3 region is CASFQNNEQFF. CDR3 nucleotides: TGTGCCAGCTTCCAGAACAATGAGCAGTTCTTC.

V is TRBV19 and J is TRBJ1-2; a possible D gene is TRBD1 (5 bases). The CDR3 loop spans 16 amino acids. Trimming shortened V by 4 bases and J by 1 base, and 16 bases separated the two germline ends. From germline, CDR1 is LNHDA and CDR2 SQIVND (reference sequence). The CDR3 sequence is CASSSDGGLVNYGYTF. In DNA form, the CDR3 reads TGTGCCAGTAGTAGCGACGGGGGACTGGTTAACTATGGCTACACCTTC.

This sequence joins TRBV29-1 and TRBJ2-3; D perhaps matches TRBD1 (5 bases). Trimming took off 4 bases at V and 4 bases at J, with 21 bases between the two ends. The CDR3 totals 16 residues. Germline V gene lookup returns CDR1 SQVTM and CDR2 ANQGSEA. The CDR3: CSVGGLRLRDADTQYF. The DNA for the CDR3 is TGCAGCGTTGGGGGCCTAAGGTTGCGAGACGCAGATACGCAGTATTTT.

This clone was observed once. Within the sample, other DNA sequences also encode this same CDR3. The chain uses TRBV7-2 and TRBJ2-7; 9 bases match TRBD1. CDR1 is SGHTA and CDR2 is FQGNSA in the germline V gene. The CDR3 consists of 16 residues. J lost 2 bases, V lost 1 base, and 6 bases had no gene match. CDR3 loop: CASSLEGTGTPYEQYF. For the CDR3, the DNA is TGTGCCAGCAGCTTAGAGGGGACAGGGACCCCCTACGAGCAGTACTTC.

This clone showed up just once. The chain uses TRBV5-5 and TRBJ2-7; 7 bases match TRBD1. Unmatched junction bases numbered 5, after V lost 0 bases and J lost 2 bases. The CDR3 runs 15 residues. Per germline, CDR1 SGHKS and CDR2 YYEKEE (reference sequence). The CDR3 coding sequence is TGTGCCAGCAGCTTGGGACAGGGTCCAACCTACGAGCAGTACTTC. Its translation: CASSLGQGPTYEQYF.

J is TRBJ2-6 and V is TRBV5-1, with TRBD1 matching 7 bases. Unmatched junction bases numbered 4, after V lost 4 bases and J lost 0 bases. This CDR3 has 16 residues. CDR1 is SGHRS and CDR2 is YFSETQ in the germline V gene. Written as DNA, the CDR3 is TGCGCCAGCAGCACGGGACAGAACTCTGGGGCCAACGTCCTGACTTTC. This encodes CASSTGQNSGANVLTF.

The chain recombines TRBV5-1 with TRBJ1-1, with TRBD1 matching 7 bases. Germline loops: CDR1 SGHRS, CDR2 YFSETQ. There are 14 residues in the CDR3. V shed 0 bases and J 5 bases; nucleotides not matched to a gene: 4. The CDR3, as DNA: TGCGCCAGCAGCTTGGAGGGGGCAGGAACTGAAGCTTTCTTT. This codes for CASSLEGAGTEAFF.

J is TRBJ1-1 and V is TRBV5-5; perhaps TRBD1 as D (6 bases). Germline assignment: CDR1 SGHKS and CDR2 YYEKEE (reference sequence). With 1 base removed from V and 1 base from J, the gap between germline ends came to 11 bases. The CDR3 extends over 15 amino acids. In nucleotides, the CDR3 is TGTGCCAGCAGCTTGTCCCAGGACAGGAACACTGAAGCTTTCTTT. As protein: CASSLSQDRNTEAFF.

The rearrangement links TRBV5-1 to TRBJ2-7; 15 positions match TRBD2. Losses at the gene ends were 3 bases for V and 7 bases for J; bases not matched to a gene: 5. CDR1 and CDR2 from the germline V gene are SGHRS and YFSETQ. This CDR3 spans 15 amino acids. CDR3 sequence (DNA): TGCGCCAGCAGCTCCACCGGGACTAGCGGGAGGGAGCAGTACTTC. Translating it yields CASSSTGTSGREQYF. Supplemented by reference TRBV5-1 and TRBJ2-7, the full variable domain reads KAGVTQTPRYLIKTRGQQVTLSCSPISGHRSVSWYQQTPGQGLQFLFEYFSETQRNKGNFPGRFSGRQFSNSRSEMNVSTLELGDSALYLCASSSTGTSGREQYFGPGTRLTVT.

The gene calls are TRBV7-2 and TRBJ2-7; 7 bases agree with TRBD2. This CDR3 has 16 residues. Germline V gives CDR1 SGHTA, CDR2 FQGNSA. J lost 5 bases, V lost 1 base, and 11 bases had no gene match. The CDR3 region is CASSLVGSGSGDEQYF. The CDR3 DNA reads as TGTGCCAGCAGCTTAGTCGGGTCGGGGAGCGGGGACGAGCAGTACTTC.

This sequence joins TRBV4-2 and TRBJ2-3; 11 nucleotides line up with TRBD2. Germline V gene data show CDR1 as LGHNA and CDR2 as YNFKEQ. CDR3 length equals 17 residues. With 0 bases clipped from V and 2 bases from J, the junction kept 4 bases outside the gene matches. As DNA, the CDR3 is TGTGCCAGCAGCCAAGATCTAGCGGGGGGTGCCACAGATACGCAGTATTTT. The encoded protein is CASSQDLAGGATDTQYF.

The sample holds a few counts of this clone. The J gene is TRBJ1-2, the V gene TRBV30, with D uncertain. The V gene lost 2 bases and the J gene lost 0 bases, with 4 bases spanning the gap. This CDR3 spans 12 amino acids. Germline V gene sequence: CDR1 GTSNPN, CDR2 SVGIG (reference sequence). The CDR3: CAWSITNYGYTF. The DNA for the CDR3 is TGTGCCTGGAGTATAACTAACTATGGCTACACCTTC.

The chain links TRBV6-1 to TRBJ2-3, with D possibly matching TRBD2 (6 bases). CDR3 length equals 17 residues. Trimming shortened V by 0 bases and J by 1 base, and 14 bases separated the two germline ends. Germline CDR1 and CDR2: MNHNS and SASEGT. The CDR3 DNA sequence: TGTGCCAGCAGTGAAGCTCGGGGGAGAGGAGGCACAGATACGCAGTATTTT. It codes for CASSEARGRGGTDTQYF.

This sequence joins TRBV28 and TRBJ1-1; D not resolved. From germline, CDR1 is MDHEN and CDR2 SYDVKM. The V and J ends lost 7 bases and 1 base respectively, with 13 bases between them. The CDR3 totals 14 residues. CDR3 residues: CASKASNRNTEAFF. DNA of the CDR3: TGTGCCAGCAAAGCATCTAATCGGAACACTGAAGCTTTCTTT.

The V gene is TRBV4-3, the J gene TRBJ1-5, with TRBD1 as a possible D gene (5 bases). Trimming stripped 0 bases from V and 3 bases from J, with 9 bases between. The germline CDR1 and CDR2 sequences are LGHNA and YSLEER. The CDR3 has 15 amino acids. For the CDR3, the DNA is TGCGCCAGCAGCCAAGATGGGGGGAACAATCAGCCCCAGCATTTT. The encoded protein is CASSQDGGNNQPQHF.

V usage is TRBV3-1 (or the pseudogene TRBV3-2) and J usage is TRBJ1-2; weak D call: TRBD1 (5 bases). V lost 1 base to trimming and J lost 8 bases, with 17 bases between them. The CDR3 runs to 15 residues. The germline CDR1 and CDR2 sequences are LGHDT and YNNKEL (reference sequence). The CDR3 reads CASSQGAGYLGGYTF. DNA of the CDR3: TGTGCCAGCAGCCAAGGGGCAGGGTACCTAGGCGGCTACACCTTC.

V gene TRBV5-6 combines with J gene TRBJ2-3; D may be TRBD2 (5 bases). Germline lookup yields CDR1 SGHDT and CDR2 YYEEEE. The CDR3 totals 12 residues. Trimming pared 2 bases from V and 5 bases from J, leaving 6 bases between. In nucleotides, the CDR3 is TGTGCCAGCAGCTTAGGAGGAGATACGCAGTATTTT. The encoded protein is CASSLGGDTQYF.

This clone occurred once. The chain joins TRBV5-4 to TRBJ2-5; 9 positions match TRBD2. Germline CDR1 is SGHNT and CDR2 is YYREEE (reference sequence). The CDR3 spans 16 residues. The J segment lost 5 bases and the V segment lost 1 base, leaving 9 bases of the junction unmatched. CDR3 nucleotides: TGTGCCAGCAGCTTGCTGCGGGGGGGCCTCGGGGAGACCCAGTACTTC. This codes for CASSLLRGGLGETQYF.

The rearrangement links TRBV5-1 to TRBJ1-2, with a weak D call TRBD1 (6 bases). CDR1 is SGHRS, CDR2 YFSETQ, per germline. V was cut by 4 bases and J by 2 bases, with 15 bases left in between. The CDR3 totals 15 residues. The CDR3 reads CASSDTGQLNYGYTF. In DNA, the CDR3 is TGCGCCAGCAGCGACACGGGACAACTCAACTATGGCTACACCTTC.